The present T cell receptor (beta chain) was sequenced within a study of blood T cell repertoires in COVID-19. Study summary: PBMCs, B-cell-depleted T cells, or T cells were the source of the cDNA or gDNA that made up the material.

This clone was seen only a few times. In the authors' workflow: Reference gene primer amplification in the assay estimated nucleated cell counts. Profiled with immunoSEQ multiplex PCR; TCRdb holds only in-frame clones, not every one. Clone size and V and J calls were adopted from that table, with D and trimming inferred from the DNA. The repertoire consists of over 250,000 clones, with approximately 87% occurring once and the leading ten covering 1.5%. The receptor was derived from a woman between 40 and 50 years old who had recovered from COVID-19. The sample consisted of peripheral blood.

CDR3 protein: CSVEDPGPGSQRNEQFF. In DNA form, the CDR3 reads TGCAGCGTTGAAGACCCTGGGCCGGGCTCCCAGCGGAATGAGCAGTTCTTC. The chain joins TRBV29-1 to TRBJ2-1; tentatively, D is TRBD2 (5 bases). Germline V gives CDR1 SQVTM, CDR2 ANQGSEA. V lost 0 bases and J lost 7, with 22 bases in between. This CDR3 has 17 amino acids.